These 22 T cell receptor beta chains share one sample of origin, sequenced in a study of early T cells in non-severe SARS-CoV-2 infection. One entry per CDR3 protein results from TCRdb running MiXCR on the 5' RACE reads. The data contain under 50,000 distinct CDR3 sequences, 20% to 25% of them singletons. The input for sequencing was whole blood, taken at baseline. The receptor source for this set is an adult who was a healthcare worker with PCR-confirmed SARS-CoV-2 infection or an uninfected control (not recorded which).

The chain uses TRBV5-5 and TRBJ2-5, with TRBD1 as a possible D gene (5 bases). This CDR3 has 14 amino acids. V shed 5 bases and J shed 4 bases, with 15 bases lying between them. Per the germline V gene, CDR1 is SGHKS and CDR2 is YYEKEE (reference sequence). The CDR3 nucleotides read TGTGCCAGCAGACCAGGGTATTGGGGAGAGACCCAGTACTTC. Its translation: CASRPGYWGETQYF.

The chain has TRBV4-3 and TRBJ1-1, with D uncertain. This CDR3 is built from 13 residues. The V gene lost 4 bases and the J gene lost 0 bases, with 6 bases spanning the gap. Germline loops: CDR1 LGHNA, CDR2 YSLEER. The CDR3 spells CASSRWMNTEAFF. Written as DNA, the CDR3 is TGCGCCAGCAGCCGTTGGATGAACACTGAAGCTTTCTTT.

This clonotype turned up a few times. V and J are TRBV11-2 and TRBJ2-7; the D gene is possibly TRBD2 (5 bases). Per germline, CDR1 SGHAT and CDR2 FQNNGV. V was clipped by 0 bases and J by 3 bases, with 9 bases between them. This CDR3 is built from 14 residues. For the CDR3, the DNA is TGTGCCAGCAGCTTAGATGGAGGTAGCTACGAGCAGTACTTC. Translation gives CASSLDGGSYEQYF.

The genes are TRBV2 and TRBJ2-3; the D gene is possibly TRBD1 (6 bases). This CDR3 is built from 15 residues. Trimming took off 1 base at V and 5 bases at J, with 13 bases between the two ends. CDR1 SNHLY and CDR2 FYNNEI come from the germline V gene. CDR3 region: CASSEGGLSVDTQYF. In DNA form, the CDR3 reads TGTGCCAGCAGTGAAGGGGGGCTTTCGGTAGATACGCAGTATTTT.

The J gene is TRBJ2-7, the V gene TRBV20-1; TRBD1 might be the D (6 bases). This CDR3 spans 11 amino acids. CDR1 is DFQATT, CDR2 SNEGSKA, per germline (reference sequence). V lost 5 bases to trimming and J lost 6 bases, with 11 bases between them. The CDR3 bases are TGCAGTGCTTCAACAGGGAGCGAGCAGTACTTC. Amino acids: CSASTGSEQYF.

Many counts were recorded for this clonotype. CDR3 coding DNA: TGTGCCAGCAGTGAGGGACAGAACGAGCAGTACTTC. Translated: CASSEGQNEQYF. This chain joins TRBV2 and TRBJ2-7, with 7 nucleotides matching TRBD1. The CDR3 is 12 residues long. Trimming removed 3 bases from V and 5 bases from J; junction bases left unmatched: 1. Per germline, CDR1 SNHLY and CDR2 FYNNEI.

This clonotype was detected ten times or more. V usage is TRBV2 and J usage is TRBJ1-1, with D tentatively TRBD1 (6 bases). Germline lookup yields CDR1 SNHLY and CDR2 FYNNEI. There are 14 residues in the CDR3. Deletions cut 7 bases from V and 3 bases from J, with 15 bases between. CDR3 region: CASIGSGAYTEAFF. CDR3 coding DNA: TGTGCCAGCATAGGTTCAGGGGCATACACTGAAGCTTTCTTT.

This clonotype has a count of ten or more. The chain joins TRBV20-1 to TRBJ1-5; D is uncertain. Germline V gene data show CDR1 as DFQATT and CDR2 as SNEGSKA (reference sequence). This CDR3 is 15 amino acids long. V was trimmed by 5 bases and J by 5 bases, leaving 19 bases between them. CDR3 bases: TGCAGTGCTTTGAGGGTGGGAGGTCGTGATCAGCCCCAGCATTTT. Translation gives CSALRVGGRDQPQHF.

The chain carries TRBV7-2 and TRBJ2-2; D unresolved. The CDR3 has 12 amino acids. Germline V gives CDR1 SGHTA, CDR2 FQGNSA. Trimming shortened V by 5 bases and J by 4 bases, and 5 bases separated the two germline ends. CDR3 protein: CASSKLTGELFF. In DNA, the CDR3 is TGTGCCAGCAGCAAACTCACCGGGGAGCTGTTTTTT.

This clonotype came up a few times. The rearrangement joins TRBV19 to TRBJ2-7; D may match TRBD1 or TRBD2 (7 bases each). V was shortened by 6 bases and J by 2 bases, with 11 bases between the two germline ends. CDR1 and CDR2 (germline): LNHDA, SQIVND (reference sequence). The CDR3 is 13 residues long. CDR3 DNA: TGTGCCAGTAGCCAGGGGGGGGCCTACGAGCAGTACTTC. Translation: CASSQGGAYEQYF.

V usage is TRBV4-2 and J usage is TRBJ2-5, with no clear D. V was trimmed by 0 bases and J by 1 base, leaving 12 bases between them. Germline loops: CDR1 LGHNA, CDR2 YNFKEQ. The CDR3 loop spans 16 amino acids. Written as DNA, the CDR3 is TGTGCCAGCAGCCAAGATAACCGGCTAACCCAAGAGACCCAGTACTTC. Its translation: CASSQDNRLTQETQYF.

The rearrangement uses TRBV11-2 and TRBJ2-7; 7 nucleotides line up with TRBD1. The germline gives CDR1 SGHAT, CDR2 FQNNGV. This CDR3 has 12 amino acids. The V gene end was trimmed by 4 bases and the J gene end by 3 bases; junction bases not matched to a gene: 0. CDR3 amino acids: CASSWTGYEQYF. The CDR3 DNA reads TGTGCCAGCAGCTGGACAGGCTACGAGCAGTACTTC.

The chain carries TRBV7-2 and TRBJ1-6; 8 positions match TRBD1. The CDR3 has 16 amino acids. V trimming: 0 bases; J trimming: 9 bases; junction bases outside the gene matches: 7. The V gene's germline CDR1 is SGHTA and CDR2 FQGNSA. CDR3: CASSLAATGEGSPLHF. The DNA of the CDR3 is TGTGCCAGCAGCTTAGCGGCGACAGGGGAAGGTTCACCCCTCCACTTT.

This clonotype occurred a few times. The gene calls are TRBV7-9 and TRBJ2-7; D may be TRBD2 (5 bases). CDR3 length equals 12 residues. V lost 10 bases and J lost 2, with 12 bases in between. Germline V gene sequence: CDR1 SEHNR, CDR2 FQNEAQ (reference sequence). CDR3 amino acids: CATTETTYEQYF. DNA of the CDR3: TGTGCCACCACAGAGACTACCTACGAGCAGTACTTC. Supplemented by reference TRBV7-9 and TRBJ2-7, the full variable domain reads DTGVSQNPRHKITKRGQNVTFRCDPISEHNRLYWYRQTLGQGPEFLTYFQNEAQLEKSRLLSDRFSAERPKGSFSTLEIQRTEQGDSAMYLCATTETTYEQYFGPGTRLTVT.

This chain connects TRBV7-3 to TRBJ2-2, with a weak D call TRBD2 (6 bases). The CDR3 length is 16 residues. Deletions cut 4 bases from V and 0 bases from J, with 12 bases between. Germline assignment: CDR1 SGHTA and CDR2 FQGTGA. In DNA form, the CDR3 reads TGTGCCAGCAGCTCCCCGGGCGGGGCGAACACCGGGGAGCTGTTTTTT. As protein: CASSSPGGANTGELFF.

CDR3 loop: CASSGDRPNALNTEAFF. The CDR3 region has the DNA TGTGCCAGCAGTGGGGACAGACCCAACGCCCTGAACACTGAAGCTTTCTTT. V usage is TRBV6-2 or TRBV6-3 and J usage is TRBJ1-1, with 7 bases lining up with TRBD1. V dropped 5 bases and J dropped 0; count of bases not matched to a gene: 12. This CDR3 has 17 amino acids. CDR1 MNHEY and CDR2 SVGEGT come from the germline V gene.

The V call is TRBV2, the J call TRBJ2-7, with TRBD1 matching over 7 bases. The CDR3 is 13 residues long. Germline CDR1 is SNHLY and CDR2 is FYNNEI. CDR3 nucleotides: TGTGCCAGCAGTGAGTATGGGACAGACCGATTCCATGTC. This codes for CASSEYGTDRFHV.

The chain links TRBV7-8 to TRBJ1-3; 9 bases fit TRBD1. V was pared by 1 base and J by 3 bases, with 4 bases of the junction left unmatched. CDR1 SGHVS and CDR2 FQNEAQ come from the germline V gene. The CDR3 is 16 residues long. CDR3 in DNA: TGTGCCAGCAGCTTAGTACGGGGACAGGGTGGAAACACCATATATTTT. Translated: CASSLVRGQGGNTIYF.

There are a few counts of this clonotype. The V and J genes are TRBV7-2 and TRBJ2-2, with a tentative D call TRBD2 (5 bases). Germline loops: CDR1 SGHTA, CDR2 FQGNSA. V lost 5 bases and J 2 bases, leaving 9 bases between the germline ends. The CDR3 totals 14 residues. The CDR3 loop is CASSPDSNTGELFF. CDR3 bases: TGTGCCAGCAGCCCGGACTCAAACACCGGGGAGCTGTTTTTT.

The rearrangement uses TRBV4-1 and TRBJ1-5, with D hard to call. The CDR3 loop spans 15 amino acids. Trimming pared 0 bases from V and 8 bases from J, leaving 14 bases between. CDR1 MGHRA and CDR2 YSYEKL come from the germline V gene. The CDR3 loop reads CASSQDRRVTEPQHF. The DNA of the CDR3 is TGCGCCAGCAGCCAAGATAGGAGGGTCACGGAGCCCCAGCATTTT.

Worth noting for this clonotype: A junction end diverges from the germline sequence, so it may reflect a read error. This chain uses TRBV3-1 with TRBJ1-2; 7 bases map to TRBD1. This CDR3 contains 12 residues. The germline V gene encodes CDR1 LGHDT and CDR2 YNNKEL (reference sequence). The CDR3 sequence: CASSQGTARLIF. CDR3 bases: TGTGCCAGCAGCCAGGGGACAGCTCGCCTCATCTTC.

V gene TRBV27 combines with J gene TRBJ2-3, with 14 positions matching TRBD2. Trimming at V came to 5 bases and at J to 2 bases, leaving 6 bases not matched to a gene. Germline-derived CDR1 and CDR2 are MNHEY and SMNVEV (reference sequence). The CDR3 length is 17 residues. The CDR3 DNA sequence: TGTGCCAGCAGTCCAAGACTAGCGGGGGGGTACACAGATACGCAGTATTTT. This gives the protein CASSPRLAGGYTDTQYF.